This T cell receptor beta chain was recorded in a study of regulatory T cells in long-lasting Graves disease. The authors built TCR beta libraries using iRepertoire HTBI primers and Arm-PCR of CDR3 regions. Each CDR3 protein is one row after TCRdb ran MiXCR on the multiplex PCR reads. The data contain almost 350,000 distinct CDR3 sequences, 20% of them singletons. Study-level findings and limits: Analysis covered peripheral blood alone, not thyroid tissue. Persistent cases favored TRBV28, TRBJ1-2 and TRBJ2-5. The study found persistent patients shared more public clonotypes (about 3,000) than new patients (over 900).

The time point: persistent/refractory GD, antithyroid drugs over 5 years with positive TRAb. The TCR library used RNA extracted from PBMCs. A blood draw put around 9.3 milliliters of peripheral blood into EDTA tubes. Concerning this clonotype: Its target is not known.

Germline CDR1 and CDR2: SNHLY and FYNNEI. Trimming at V came to 0 bases and at J to 3 bases, leaving 6 bases not matched to a gene. CDR3 length: 18 residues. This chain connects TRBV2 to TRBJ2-1, with 12 bases aligning to TRBD2. The TCR sequence derives from a female donor with Graves disease. Sequencing used peripheral blood mononuclear cells (PBMCs), obtained when the disease was refractory, from a patient treated with antithyroid drugs. CDR3 in amino acids: CASSEAGGLAGLYNEQFF. CDR3 nucleotides: TGTGCCAGCAGTGAAGCAGGTGGACTAGCGGGACTCTACAATGAGCAGTTCTTC.